The present T cell receptor (beta chain) was sequenced within a study of blood T cells in healthy people across ages. Overall study: Every two T cells gave about one barcoded beta molecule via template switching.

This clonotype was seen only a few times. The antigen is undetermined. Regarding the study as a whole: PBMC samples, being unsorted, prevented any conclusive comparison of naive and antigen-experienced cells.

Through a sample-barcoded 5' primer and a J-beta primer mix, a second PCR was run for roughly 6 to 12 cycles. Via MiXCR, TCRdb re-called the 5' RACE reads, giving one row per CDR3 protein. The sample carries about 680,000 distinct CDR3 sequences, over 45% recorded once. The TCR comes from a woman aged 55-69 years in good health. The sample was blood.

CDR3 amino acids: CSAIGGTSGTQRQYF. DNA for the CDR3: TGCAGTGCTATAGGGGGGACTAGCGGGACCCAGCGGCAGTACTTC. The genes are TRBV20-1 and TRBJ2-5; 13 bases map to TRBD2. V gave up 4 bases and J gave up 11 bases; unmatched junction bases: 13. Germline V gene data show CDR1 as DFQATT and CDR2 as SNEGSKA (reference sequence). The CDR3 is 15 residues long.